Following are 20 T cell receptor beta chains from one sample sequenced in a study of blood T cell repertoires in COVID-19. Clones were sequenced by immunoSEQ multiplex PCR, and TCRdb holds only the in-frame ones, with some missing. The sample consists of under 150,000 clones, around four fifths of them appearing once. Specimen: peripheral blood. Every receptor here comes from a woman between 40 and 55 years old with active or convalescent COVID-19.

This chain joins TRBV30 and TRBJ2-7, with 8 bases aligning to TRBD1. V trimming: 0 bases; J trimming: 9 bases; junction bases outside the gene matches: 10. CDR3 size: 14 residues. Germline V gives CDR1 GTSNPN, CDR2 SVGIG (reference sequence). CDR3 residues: CAWSVGGSGGAQYF. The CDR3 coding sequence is TGTGCCTGGAGTGTAGGCGGTTCAGGGGGCGCGCAGTACTTC.

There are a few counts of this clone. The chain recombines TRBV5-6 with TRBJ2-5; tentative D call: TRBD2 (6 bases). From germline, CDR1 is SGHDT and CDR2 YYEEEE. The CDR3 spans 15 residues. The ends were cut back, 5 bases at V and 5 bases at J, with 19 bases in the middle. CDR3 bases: TGTGCCAGCAGTTACAGGATTTTGGGGGGTGAGACCCAGTACTTC. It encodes CASSYRILGGETQYF.

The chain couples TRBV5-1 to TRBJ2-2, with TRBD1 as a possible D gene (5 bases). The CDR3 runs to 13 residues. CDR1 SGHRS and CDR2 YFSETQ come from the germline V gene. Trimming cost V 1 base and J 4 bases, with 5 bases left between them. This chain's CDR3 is CASSLQGTGELFF. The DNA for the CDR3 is TGCGCCAGCAGCTTGCAGGGCACCGGGGAGCTGTTTTTT.

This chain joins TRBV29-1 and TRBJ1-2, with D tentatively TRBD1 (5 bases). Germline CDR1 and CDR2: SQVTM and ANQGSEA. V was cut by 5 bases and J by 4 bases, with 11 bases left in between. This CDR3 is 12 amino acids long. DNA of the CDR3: TGCAGCGTTCGGGGGGACCTCTATGGCTACACCTTC. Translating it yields CSVRGDLYGYTF.

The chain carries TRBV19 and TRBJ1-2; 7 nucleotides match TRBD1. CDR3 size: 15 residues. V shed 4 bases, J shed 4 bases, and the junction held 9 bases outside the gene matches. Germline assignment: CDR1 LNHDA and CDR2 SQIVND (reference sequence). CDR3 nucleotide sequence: TGTGCCAGTAGTACTATGAACAGGGGAACCTATGGCTACACCTTC. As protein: CASSTMNRGTYGYTF.

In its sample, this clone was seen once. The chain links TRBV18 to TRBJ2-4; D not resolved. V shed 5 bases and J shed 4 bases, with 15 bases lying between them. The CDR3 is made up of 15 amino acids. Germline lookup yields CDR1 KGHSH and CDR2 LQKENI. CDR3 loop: CASSYSLGNKNIQYF. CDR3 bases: TGTGCCAGCTCATATAGTCTGGGCAATAAAAACATTCAGTACTTC. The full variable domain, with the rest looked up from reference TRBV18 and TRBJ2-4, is NAGVMQNPRHLVRRRGQEARLRCSPMKGHSHVYWYRQLPEEGLKFMVYLQKENIIDESGMPKERFSAEFPKEGPSILRIQQVVRGDSAAYFCASSYSLGNKNIQYFGAGTRLSVL.

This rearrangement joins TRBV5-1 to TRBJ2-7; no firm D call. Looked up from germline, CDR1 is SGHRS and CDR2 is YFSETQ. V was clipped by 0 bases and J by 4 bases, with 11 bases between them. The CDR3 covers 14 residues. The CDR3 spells CASSLAAAPYEQYF. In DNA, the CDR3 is TGCGCCAGCAGCTTGGCGGCGGCCCCATACGAGCAGTACTTC.

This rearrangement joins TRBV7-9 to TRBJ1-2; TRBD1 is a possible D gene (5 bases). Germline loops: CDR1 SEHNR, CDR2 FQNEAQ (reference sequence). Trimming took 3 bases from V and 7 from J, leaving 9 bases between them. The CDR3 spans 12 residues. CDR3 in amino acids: CASSFRAAGYTF. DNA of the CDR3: TGTGCCAGCAGCTTCAGGGCGGCTGGCTACACCTTC.

The CDR3 region has the DNA TGCAGCGTCGCGGGGAGGTACTCCTACAATGAGCAGTTCTTC. Translated, it gives CSVAGRYSYNEQFF. The chain couples TRBV29-1 to TRBJ2-1, with D tentatively TRBD2 (6 bases). V lost 6 bases, J lost 0 bases, and 12 bases lay in between. The CDR3 spans 14 residues. Germline CDR1 SQVTM, CDR2 ANQGSEA.

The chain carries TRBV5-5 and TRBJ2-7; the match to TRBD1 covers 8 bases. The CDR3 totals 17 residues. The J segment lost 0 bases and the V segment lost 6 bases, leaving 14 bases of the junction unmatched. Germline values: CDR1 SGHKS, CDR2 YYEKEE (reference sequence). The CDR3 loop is CASILRDRTSSSYEQYF. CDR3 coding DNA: TGTGCCAGCATCCTCCGGGACAGGACCTCTAGCTCCTACGAGCAGTACTTC.

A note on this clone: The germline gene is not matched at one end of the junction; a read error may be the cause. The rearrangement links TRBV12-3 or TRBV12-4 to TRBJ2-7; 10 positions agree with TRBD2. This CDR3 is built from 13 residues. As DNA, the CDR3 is TGTGCCAGCAGTTTAGGGACTAGCGGTACTTCTAACTTC. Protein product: CASSLGTSGTSNF.

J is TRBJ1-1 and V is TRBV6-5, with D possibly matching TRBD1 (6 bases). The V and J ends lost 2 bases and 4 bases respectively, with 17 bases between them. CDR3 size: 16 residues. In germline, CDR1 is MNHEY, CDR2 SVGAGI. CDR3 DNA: TGTGCCAGCAGTTACCTATCAGGGGCAGGGCCCACTGAAGCTTTCTTT. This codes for CASSYLSGAGPTEAFF.

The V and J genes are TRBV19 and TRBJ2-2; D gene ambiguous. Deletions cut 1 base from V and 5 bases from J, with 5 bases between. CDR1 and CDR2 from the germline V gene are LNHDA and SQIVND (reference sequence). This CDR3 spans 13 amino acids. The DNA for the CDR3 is TGTGCCAGTAGTATAGGCGGAACCGGGGAGCTGTTTTTT. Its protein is CASSIGGTGELFF.

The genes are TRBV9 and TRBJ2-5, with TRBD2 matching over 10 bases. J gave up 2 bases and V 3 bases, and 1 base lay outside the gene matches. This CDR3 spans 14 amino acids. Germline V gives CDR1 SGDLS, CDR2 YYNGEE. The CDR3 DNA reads TGTGCCAGCAGCGCTAGCGGGGGTCAAGAGACCCAGTACTTC. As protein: CASSASGGQETQYF. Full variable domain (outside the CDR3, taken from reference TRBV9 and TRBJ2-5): DSGVTQTPKHLITATGQRVTLRCSPRSGDLSVYWYQQSLDQGLQFLIQYYNGEERAKGNILERFSAQQFPDLHSELNLSSLELGDSALYFCASSASGGQETQYFGPGTRLLVL.

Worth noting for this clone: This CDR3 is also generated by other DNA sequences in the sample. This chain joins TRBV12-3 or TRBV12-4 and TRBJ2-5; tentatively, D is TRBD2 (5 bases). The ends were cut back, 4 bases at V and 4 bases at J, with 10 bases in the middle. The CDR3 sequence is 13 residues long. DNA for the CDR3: TGTGCCAGCAGTTCCCCTGAGGGAGAGACCCAGTACTTC. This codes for CASSSPEGETQYF.

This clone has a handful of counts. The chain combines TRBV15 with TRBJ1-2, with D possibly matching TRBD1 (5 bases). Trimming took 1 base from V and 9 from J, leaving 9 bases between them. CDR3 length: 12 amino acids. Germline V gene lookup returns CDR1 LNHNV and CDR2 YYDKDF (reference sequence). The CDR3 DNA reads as TGTGCCACCAGCAGAGGCGCAGGGAGCTACACCTTC. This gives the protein CATSRGAGSYTF.

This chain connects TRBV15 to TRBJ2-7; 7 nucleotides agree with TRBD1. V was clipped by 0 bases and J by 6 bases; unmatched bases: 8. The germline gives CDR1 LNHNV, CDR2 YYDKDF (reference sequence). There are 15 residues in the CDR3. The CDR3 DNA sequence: TGTGCCACCAGCAGAGATCGTGTGACAGGGCGCGAGCAGTACTTC. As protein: CATSRDRVTGREQYF.

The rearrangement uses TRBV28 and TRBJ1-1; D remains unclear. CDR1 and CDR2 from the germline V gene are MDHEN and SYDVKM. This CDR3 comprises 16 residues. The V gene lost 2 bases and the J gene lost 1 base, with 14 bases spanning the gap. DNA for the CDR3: TGTGCCAGCAGTTTAGCGGACCGGGGTGGGAACACTGAAGCTTTCTTT. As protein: CASSLADRGGNTEAFF.

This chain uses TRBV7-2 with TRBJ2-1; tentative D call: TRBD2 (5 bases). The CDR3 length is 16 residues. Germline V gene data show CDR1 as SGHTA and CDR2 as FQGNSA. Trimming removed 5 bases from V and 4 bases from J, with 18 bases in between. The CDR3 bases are TGTGCCAGCAGCGTATCCCAGCGGTCGGGATACAATGAGCAGTTCTTC. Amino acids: CASSVSQRSGYNEQFF. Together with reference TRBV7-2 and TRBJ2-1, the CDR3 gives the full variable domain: GAGVSQSPSNKVTEKGKDVELRCDPISGHTALYWYRQSLGQGLEFLIYFQGNSAPDKSGLPSDRFSAERTGGSVSTLTIQRTQQEDSAVYLCASSVSQRSGYNEQFFGPGTRLTVL.

DNA for the CDR3: TGTGCCAGCAGCCTCGGGACAGGGACTGGCTACACCTTC. This gives the protein CASSLGTGTGYTF. The V gene is TRBV27, the J gene TRBJ1-2, with TRBD1 matching 9 bases. Germline CDR1 MNHEY, CDR2 SMNVEV (reference sequence). V was pared by 6 bases and J by 7 bases, with 6 bases of the junction left unmatched. This CDR3 spans 13 amino acids.